This TCR beta chain derives from a study of CD8 T cells in Susac syndrome. Blood CD8+ and CD4+ T cells underwent high-throughput TCR beta sequencing. While CD8+ and CD4+ T cells were isolated negatively, TEMRA cells were enriched by FACS. RNA, at about 0.45 to 1 ug, was reverse transcribed with random hexamers. TCR beta CDR3 was amplified by immunoSEQ multiplex PCR. This amplification extended across 54 Vbeta and 13 Jbeta segments. Each CDR3 protein is one row after TCRdb ran MiXCR on the immunoSEQ multiplex PCR reads. The data show 170,000 or so distinct CDR3 sequences, approximately 94% seen once. This TCR was recovered from a human donor with multiple sclerosis. The sequenced material came from CD4+ T cells from PBMCs.

CDR3 DNA: TGTGCCAGCAGTCCCGACAGGGGCCCCACTGAAGCTTTCTTT. It codes for CASSPDRGPTEAFF. The chain couples TRBV12-3 or TRBV12-4 to TRBJ1-1; 8 bases align to TRBD1. The CDR3 length is 14 residues. V shed 5 bases, J shed 4 bases, and the junction held 6 bases outside the gene matches.